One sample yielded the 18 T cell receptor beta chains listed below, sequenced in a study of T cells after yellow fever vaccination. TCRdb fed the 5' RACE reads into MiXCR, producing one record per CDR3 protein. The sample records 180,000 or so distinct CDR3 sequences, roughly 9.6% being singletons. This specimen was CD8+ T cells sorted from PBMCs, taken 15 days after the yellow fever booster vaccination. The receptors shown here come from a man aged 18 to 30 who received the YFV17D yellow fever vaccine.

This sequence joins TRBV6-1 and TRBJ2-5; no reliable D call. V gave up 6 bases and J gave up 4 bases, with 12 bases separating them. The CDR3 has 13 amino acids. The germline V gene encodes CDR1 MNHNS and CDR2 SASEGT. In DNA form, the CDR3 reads TGTGCCAGCAGCAAGGTGGTTGTAGAGACCCAGTACTTC. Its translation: CASSKVVVETQYF.

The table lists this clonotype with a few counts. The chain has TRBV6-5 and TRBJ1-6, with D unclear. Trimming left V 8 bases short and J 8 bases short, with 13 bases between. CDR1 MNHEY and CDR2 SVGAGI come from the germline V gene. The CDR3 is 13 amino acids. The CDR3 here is CASRPAWDSPLHF. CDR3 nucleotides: TGTGCCAGCCGCCCAGCATGGGATTCACCCCTCCACTTT.

The CDR3 protein is CASSSPRTDDYTF. In DNA, the CDR3 is TGTGCCAGCAGTTCTCCGCGGACAGACGACTACACCTTC. The chain is built from TRBV6-6 and TRBJ1-2; TRBD1 is a possible D gene (6 bases). Germline loops: CDR1 MNHNY, CDR2 SVGAGI (reference sequence). The V end was cut by 4 bases, the J end by 10 bases, with 16 bases between. The length of the CDR3 is 13 residues.

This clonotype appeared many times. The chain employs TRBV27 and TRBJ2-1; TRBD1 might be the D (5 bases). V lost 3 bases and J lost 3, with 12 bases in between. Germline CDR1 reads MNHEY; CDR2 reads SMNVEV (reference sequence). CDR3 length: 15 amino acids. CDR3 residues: CASSLRPDSYNEQFF. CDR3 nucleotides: TGTGCCAGCAGTTTGCGTCCCGACAGCTACAATGAGCAGTTCTTC.

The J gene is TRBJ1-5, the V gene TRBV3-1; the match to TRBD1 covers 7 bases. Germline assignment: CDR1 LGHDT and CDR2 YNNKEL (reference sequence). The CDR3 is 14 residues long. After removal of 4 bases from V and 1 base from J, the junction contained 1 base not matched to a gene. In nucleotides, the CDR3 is TGTGCCAGCAGCCCAGGGGGAAGCAATCAGCCCCAGCATTTT. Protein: CASSPGGSNQPQHF.

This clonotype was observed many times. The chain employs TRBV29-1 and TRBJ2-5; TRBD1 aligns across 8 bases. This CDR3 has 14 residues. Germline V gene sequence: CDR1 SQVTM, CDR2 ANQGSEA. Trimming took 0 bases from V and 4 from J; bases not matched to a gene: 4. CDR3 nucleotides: TGCAGCGTTGAAGATCAAGGACAGGGAGAGACCCAGTACTTC. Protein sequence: CSVEDQGQGETQYF.

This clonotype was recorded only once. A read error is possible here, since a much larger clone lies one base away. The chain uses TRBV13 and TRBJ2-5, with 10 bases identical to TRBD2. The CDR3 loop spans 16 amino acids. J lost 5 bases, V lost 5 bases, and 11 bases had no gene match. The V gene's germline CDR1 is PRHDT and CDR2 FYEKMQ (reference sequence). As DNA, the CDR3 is TGTGCCAGCAGCCCCAGCGGGGGGGATGTCCGTGAGACCCAGTACTTC. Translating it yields CASSPSGGDVRETQYF.

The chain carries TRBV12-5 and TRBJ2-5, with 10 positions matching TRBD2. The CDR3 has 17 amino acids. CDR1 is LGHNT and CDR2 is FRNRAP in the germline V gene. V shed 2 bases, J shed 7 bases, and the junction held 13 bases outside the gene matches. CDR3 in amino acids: CASGLLAGALAGGTQYF. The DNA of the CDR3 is TGTGCTAGTGGTTTGCTTGCAGGGGCTTTAGCGGGGGGGACCCAGTACTTC.

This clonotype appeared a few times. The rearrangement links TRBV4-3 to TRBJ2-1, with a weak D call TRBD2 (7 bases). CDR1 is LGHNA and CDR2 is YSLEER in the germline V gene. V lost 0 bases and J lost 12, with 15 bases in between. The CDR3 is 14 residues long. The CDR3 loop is CASSQEDGGLWQFF. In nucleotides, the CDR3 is TGCGCCAGCAGCCAAGAGGACGGGGGGCTCTGGCAGTTCTTC.

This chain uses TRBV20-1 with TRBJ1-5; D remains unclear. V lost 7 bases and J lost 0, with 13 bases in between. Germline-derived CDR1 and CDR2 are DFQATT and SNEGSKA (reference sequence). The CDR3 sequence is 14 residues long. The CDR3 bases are TGCAGTGGTGTAACAGATGATAGCAATCAGCCCCAGCATTTT. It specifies CSGVTDDSNQPQHF.

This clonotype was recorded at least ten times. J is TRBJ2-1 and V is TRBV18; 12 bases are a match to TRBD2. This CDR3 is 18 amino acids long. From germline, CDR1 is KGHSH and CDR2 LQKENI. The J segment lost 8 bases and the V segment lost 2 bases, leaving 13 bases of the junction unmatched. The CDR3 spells CASSPYSRLAGARHEQFF. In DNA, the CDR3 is TGTGCCAGCTCACCATACTCCCGACTAGCGGGGGCCAGGCATGAGCAGTTCTTC.

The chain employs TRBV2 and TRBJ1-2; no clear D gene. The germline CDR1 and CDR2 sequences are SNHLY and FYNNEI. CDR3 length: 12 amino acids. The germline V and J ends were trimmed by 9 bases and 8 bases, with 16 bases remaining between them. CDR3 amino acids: CASPKGLDGYTF. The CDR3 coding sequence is TGTGCCAGTCCAAAAGGACTGGACGGCTACACCTTC.

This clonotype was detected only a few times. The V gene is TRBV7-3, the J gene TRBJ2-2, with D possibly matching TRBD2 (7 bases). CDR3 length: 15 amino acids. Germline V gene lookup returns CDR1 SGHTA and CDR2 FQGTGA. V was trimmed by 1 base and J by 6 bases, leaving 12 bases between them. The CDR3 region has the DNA TGTGCCAGCAGCTTAAATGGGGGGGCTGCCGGGGAGCTGTTTTTT. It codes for CASSLNGGAAGELFF.

CDR3 sequence: CASSPPGWDHEQYV. CDR3 bases: TGTGCCAGCTCACCACCCGGTTGGGACCACGAGCAGTACGTC. This chain connects TRBV18 to TRBJ2-7, with D possibly called TRBD1 or TRBD2 (5 bases each). The germline V gene has CDR1 KGHSH and CDR2 LQKENI. This CDR3 has 14 amino acids. V lost 0 bases and J lost 5, with 11 bases in between.

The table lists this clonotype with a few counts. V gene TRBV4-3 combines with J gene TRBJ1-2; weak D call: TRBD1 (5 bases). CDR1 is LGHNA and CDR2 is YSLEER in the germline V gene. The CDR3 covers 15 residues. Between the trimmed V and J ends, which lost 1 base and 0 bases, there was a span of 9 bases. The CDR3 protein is CASSQGQTPNYGYTF. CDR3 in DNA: TGCGCCAGCAGCCAAGGACAGACCCCTAACTATGGCTACACCTTC.

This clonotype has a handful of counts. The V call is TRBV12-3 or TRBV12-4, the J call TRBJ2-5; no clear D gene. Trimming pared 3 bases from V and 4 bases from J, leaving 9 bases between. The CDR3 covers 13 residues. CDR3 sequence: CASSFLTPETQYF. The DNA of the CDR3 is TGTGCCAGCAGTTTTTTGACCCCAGAGACCCAGTACTTC.

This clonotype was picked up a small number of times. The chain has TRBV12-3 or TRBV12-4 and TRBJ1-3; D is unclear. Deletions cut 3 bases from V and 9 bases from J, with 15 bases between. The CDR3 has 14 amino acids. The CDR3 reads CASSFSEGAGTIYF. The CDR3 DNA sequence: TGTGCCAGCAGTTTCTCCGAAGGTGCAGGCACCATATATTTT.

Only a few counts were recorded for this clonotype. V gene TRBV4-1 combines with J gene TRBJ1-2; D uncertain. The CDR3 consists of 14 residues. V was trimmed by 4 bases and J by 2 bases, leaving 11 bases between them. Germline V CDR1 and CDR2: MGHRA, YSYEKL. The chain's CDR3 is CASSPPGLNYGYTF. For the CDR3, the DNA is TGCGCCAGCAGCCCGCCAGGACTAAACTATGGCTACACCTTC.